This T cell receptor (beta chain) was sequenced for a study of control samples from healthy donors and cancer patients. TCRdb's copy holds only in-frame clones and misses some; the assay was immunoSEQ multiplex PCR. The sample has tens of thousands of clones; around 90% are singletons. This TCR came from a middle-aged man with lung cancer. What was sequenced was PBMCs.

CDR3 amino acids: CASSGMDSGANVLTF. The CDR3 DNA reads TGTGCCAGCAGTGGGATGGACTCTGGGGCCAACGTCCTGACTTTC. The genes are TRBV2 and TRBJ2-6; unclear D gene. The CDR3 has 15 amino acids. V lost 4 bases and J 0 bases, leaving 7 bases between the germline ends. Looked up from germline, CDR1 is SNHLY and CDR2 is FYNNEI.